The clone carrying this T cell receptor beta chain was observed at least ten times. This sample was included in a study of T-cell reconstitution after alpha-beta-depleted transplantation in children. Library preparation (for TCRbeta) was performed with unique molecular identifiers. TCRdb passed the PCR reads through MiXCR, listing each CDR3 protein once. The data show about 170,000 distinct CDR3 sequences, over 8.5% seen once. The CDR3 covers 13 residues. Trimming removed 1 base at V and 7 bases at J, with 8 bases between. Germline V CDR1 and CDR2: LNHNV, YYDKDF (reference sequence). The sequences come from PBMCs, collected before TCRalphabeta/CD19-depleted stem cell transplant. This receptor was obtained from a boy younger than 10 with acute myeloid leukemia, due to receive a stem cell transplant. This chain uses TRBV15 with TRBJ1-3; no reliable D call. Here the CDR3 reads CATSRGTGNTIYF. CDR3 sequence (DNA): TGTGCCACCAGCAGAGGGACGGGGAACACCATATATTTT.